One sample yielded the 18 T cell receptor beta chains listed below, sequenced in a study of patients and donors after allogeneic stem cell transplantation. Each CDR3 protein is one row after TCRdb ran MiXCR on the RT-PCR reads. The sample holds approximately 29,000 distinct CDR3 sequences, 30% to 40% seen once. The sample comprised blood, either unsorted or a sorted T cell fraction (not recorded which). The receptor source for this set is a human donor who was either an allogeneic HSCT recipient or a stem cell or donor lymphocyte infusion donor (not recorded which). It is not recorded whose cells these are; they may come from a transplant donor.

This sequence joins TRBV5-1 and TRBJ1-1; D not resolved. V shed 0 bases and J shed 7 bases, with 4 bases lying between them. The germline V gene encodes CDR1 SGHRS and CDR2 YFSETQ. The CDR3 spans 11 residues. CDR3 sequence: CASSLDSEAFF. The CDR3 DNA follows: TGCGCCAGCAGCTTGGACAGTGAAGCTTTCTTT.

The chain couples TRBV3-1 to TRBJ1-1, with D hard to call. Germline V gene sequence: CDR1 LGHDT, CDR2 YNNKEL (reference sequence). This CDR3 region has 14 residues. Between the trimmed V and J ends, which lost 0 bases and 1 base, there was a span of 6 bases. CDR3 residues: CASSQDMWNTEAFF. The CDR3 region has the DNA TGTGCCAGCAGCCAAGATATGTGGAACACTGAAGCTTTCTTT.

The J gene is TRBJ2-1, the V gene TRBV5-1, with TRBD2 matching 11 bases. Losses at the gene ends were 4 bases for V and 6 bases for J; bases not matched to a gene: 12. The CDR3 is 17 residues long. The germline V gene has CDR1 SGHRS and CDR2 YFSETQ. CDR3 sequence: CASSLERTSGYGNEQFF. The CDR3 DNA is TGCGCCAGCAGCCTCGAACGGACTAGCGGGTACGGCAATGAGCAGTTCTTC.

V is TRBV21-1 and J is TRBJ1-6; the table's TRBD1 call for D was not verified on the DNA. TRBV21-1 is noted as a pseudogene. The CDR3 loop spans 15 amino acids. DNA of the CDR3: TGTGCCAGCACCTCAAAGGGACGAAGGAATTCACCCCTCCACTTT. As protein: CASTSKGRRNSPLHF.

The chain carries TRBV7-8 and TRBJ1-6; no clear D gene. Germline V CDR1 and CDR2: SGHVS, FQNEAQ. CDR3 length equals 16 residues. Trimming removed 2 bases at V and 7 bases at J, with 15 bases between. Here the CDR3 reads CASSLPPSRTNSPLHF. CDR3 bases: TGTGCCAGCAGCTTACCCCCATCTCGGACCAATTCACCCCTCCACTTT.

This sequence joins TRBV6-2 or TRBV6-3 and TRBJ2-4; D is possibly TRBD2 (6 bases). CDR3 length: 13 residues. The germline CDR1 and CDR2 sequences are MNHEY and SVGEGT. V lost 6 bases to trimming and J lost 10 bases, with 16 bases between them. The CDR3 DNA is TGTGCCAGCAGCCGCAGGGCGGAGGGGATTCAGTACTTC. Protein: CASSRRAEGIQYF.

The CDR3 DNA reads as TGTGCCAGCAAACCCGGACAGGGTGCCCTTACGCAGTATTTT. It encodes CASKPGQGALTQYF. The chain combines TRBV27 with TRBJ2-3, with 8 bases fitting TRBD1. CDR3 length: 14 amino acids. With V trimmed by 7 bases and J by 8 bases, 11 bases remained unmatched. Germline V gene data show CDR1 as MNHEY and CDR2 as SMNVEV (reference sequence).

This clonotype is labeled as medium-sized (0.01 to 0.1%). The chain carries TRBV7-9 and TRBJ1-1; D is possibly TRBD1 (5 bases). V was pared by 3 bases and J by 1 base, with 12 bases between. Germline values: CDR1 SEHNR, CDR2 FQNEAQ (reference sequence). The CDR3 consists of 15 residues. DNA of the CDR3: TGTGCCAGCAGCTTCATGGTAGGGGAGAACACTGAAGCTTTCTTT. Translation gives CASSFMVGENTEAFF.

In its sample, this clonotype was seen many times. CDR3 in amino acids: CASSLGRDTQYF. The DNA of the CDR3 is TGTGCCAGCAGCCTTGGGAGAGATACGCAGTATTTT. This chain joins TRBV7-9 and TRBJ2-3; perhaps TRBD2 as D (5 bases). CDR1 and CDR2 from the germline V gene are SEHNR and FQNEAQ (reference sequence). The CDR3 runs 12 residues. V was cut by 5 bases and J by 5 bases, with 8 bases left in between. The full variable domain, with the rest looked up from reference TRBV7-9 and TRBJ2-3, is DTGVSQNPRHKITKRGQNVTFRCDPISEHNRLYWYRQTLGQGPEFLTYFQNEAQLEKSRLLSDRFSAERPKGSFSTLEIQRTEQGDSAMYLCASSLGRDTQYFGPGTRLTVL.

This clonotype has ten or more counts. V usage is TRBV12-3 or TRBV12-4 and J usage is TRBJ1-2; TRBD1 agrees at 7 bases. The CDR3 runs 15 residues. The V segment lost 5 bases and the J segment 4 bases; nucleotides outside the gene matches: 10. CDR3 protein: CASSPQGRGSYGYTF. The CDR3 bases are TGTGCCAGCAGTCCACAGGGGCGGGGGTCCTATGGCTACACCTTC.

V and J are TRBV7-2 and TRBJ2-5, with TRBD1 as a possible D gene (5 bases). The V end was cut by 6 bases, the J end by 1 base, with 9 bases between. The germline V gene encodes CDR1 SGHTA and CDR2 FQGNSA. The length of the CDR3 is 13 residues. CDR3 coding DNA: TGTGCCAGCAGTCCGGACACCCAAGAGACCCAGTACTTC. Its translation is CASSPDTQETQYF.

This chain connects TRBV12-3 or TRBV12-4 to TRBJ2-3; 12 bases map to TRBD2. The CDR3 length is 17 residues. Germline trimming cut 4 bases from V and 2 bases from J; bases unmatched to any gene: 7. CDR3: CASSWRLAGGVTDTQYF. CDR3 nucleotides: TGTGCCAGCAGTTGGCGCCTAGCGGGGGGGGTCACAGATACGCAGTATTTT.

This clonotype was seen more than once but under ten times. The chain recombines TRBV2 with TRBJ2-7, with 10 nucleotides matching TRBD1. Germline V gene lookup returns CDR1 SNHLY and CDR2 FYNNEI. The CDR3 length is 13 residues. V lost 6 bases to trimming and J lost 5 bases; unmatched junction nucleotides: 4. The CDR3 coding sequence is TGTGCCAGCAGCTGGGACAGGGGCCACGAGCAGTACGTC. It translates to CASSWDRGHEQYV.

V usage is TRBV29-1 and J usage is TRBJ1-4; TRBD1 agrees at 7 bases. Germline lookup yields CDR1 SQVTM and CDR2 ANQGSEA. The CDR3 has 13 residues. Trimming took 7 bases from V and 8 from J; bases not matched to a gene: 10. Here the CDR3 DNA reads TGCAGCGCCCACAGGGGCCGTGGGGAAAAACTGTTTTTT. Protein product: CSAHRGRGEKLFF. Full variable domain (rest looked up from reference TRBV29-1 and TRBJ1-4): SAVISQKPSRDICQRGTSLTIQCQVDSQVTMMFWYRQQPGQSLTLIATANQGSEATYESGFVIDKFPISRPNLTFSTLTVSNMSPEDSSIYLCSAHRGRGEKLFFGSGTQLSVL.

V is TRBV30 and J is TRBJ1-2, with 7 bases lining up with TRBD1. This CDR3 is 11 amino acids long. The V gene's germline CDR1 is GTSNPN and CDR2 SVGIG (reference sequence). V was clipped by 7 bases and J by 4 bases; unmatched bases: 3. The CDR3 DNA reads as TGTGCCTCGGGACAGTTCTATGGCTACACCTTC. Its translation: CASGQFYGYTF.

V is TRBV7-9 and J is TRBJ1-1, with D unresolved. Trimming cost V 1 base and J 0 bases, with 12 bases left between them. The CDR3 sequence is 16 residues long. Germline assignment: CDR1 SEHNR and CDR2 FQNEAQ (reference sequence). CDR3 sequence reads: CASSLDRLRMNTEAFF. CDR3 nucleotide sequence: TGTGCCAGCAGCTTAGATAGGCTGAGGATGAACACTGAAGCTTTCTTT. Together with reference TRBV7-9 and TRBJ1-1, the CDR3 gives the full variable domain: DTGVSQNPRHKITKRGQNVTFRCDPISEHNRLYWYRQTLGQGPEFLTYFQNEAQLEKSRLLSDRFSAERPKGSFSTLEIQRTEQGDSAMYLCASSLDRLRMNTEAFFGQGTRLTVV.

The rearrangement links TRBV12-3 or TRBV12-4 to TRBJ1-6, with 12 positions matching TRBD1. The CDR3 is 16 residues long. The ends lost 6 bases at V and 6 bases at J; junction bases unmatched: 6. CDR3 nucleotide sequence: TGTGCCAGCAGGCTGGGACAGGGGGCGGTTAATTCACCCCTCCACTTT. Amino acid sequence: CASRLGQGAVNSPLHF.

This clonotype was observed many times. The chain links TRBV29-1 to TRBJ2-3; 8 bases line up with TRBD2. CDR3 length: 12 amino acids. CDR1 and CDR2 from the germline V gene are SQVTM and ANQGSEA. J was trimmed by 4 bases and V by 3 bases; bases with no gene match: 0. The CDR3 sequence: CSVERGADTQYF. The CDR3 DNA reads TGCAGCGTTGAGCGGGGGGCAGATACGCAGTATTTT.